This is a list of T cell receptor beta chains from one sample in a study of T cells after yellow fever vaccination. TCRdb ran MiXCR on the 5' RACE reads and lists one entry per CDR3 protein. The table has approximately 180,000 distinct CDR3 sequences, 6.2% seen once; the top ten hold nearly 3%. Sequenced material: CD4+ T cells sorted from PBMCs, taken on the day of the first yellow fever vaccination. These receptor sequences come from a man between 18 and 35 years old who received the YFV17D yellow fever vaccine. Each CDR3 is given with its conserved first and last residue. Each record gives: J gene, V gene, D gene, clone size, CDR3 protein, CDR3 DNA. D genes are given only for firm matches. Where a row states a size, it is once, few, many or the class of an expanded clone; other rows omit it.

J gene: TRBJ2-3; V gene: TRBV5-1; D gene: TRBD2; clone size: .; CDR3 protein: CASSDTSGSTDTQYF; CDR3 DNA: TGCGCCAGCAGCGACACTAGCGGTTCCACAGATACGCAGTATTTT
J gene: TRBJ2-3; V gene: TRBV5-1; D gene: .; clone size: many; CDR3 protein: CASSLRTADRVDTQYF; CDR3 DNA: TGCGCCAGCAGCTTACGAACAGCGGACCGGGTGGATACGCAGTATTTT
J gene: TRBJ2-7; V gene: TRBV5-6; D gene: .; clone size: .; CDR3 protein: CASSPGDHYEQYF; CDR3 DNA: TGTGCCAGCAGCCCCGGGGACCACTACGAGCAGTACTTC
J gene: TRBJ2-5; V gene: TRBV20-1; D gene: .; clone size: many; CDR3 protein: CSAWDRPGETQYF; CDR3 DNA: TGCAGTGCTTGGGACCGACCGGGAGAGACCCAGTACTTC
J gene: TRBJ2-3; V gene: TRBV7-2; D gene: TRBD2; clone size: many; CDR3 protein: CASSREVTQYF; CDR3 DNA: TGTGCCAGCAGCCGGGAGGTAACGCAGTATTTT
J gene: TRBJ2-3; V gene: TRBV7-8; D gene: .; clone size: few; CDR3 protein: CASSLGARADTQYF; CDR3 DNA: TGTGCCAGCAGCTTAGGGGCCAGGGCAGATACGCAGTATTTT
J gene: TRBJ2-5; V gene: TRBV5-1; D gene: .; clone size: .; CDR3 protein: CASSLGVSQETQYF; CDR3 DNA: TGCGCCAGCAGCTTGGGAGTCAGCCAAGAGACCCAGTACTTC
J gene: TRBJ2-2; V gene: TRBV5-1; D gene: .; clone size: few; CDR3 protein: CASSLANARGTGELFF; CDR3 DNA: TGCGCCAGCAGCTTGGCCAATGCGAGGGGCACCGGGGAGCTGTTTTTT
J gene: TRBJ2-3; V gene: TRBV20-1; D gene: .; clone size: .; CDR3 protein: CSASNTDTQYF; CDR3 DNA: TGCAGTGCCTCTAACACAGATACGCAGTATTTT
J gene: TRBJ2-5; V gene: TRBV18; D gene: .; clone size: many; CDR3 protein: CASSPRQHPLQETQYF; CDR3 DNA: TGTGCCAGCTCACCACGACAGCACCCCTTACAAGAGACCCAGTACTTC
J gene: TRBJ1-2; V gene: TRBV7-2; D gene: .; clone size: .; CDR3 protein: CASSLLESFSNYGYTF; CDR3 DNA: TGTGCCAGCAGCTTATTAGAATCCTTTTCTAACTATGGCTACACCTTC
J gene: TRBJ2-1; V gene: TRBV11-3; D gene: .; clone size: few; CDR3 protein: CASSRDEGNEQFF; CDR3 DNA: TGTGCCAGCAGCCGGGACGAGGGAAATGAGCAGTTCTTC
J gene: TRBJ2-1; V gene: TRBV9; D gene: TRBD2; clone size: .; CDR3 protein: CASSFSSGGMPNEQFF; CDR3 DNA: TGTGCCAGCAGCTTCTCTAGCGGGGGGATGCCAAATGAGCAGTTCTTC
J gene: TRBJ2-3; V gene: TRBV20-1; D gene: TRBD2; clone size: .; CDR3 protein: CRVEGAGAGGDTQYF; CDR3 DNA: TGCAGGGTAGAGGGTGCGGGAGCGGGGGGTGATACGCAGTATTTT
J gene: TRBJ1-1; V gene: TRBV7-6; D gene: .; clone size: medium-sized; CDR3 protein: CASSVQTGTEAFF; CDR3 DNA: TGTGCCAGCAGCGTACAAACAGGGACCGAAGCTTTCTTT
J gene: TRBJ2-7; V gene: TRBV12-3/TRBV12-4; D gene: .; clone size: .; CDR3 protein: CASSLSHAYEQYF; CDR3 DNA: TGTGCCAGCAGTTTGTCCCACGCGTACGAGCAGTACTTC
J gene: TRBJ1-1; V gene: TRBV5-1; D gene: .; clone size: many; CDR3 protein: CASSSGTPEAFF; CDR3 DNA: TGCGCCAGCAGCTCCGGGACCCCTGAAGCTTTCTTT
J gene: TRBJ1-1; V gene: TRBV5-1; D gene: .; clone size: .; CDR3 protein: CASSLAPGRNTEAFF; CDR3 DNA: TGCGCCAGCAGCTTGGCCCCCGGGAGGAACACTGAAGCTTTCTTT
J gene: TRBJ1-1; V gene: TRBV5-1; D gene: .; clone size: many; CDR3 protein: CASTGDMNTEAFF; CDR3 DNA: TGCGCCAGCACGGGGGATATGAACACTGAAGCTTTCTTT
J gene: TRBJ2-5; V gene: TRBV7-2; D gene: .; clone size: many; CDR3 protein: CASSSGLATEETQYF; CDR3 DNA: TGTGCCAGCAGCTCAGGGCTAGCCACCGAAGAGACCCAGTACTTC
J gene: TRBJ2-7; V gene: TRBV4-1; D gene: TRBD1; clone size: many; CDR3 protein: CASSQYRGISSYEQYF; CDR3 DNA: TGCGCCAGCAGCCAATACAGGGGGATCAGCTCCTACGAGCAGTACTTC
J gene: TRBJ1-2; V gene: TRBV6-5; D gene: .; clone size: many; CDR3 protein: CASKIQGPNYGYTF; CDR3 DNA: TGTGCCAGCAAGATACAGGGTCCTAACTATGGCTACACCTTC
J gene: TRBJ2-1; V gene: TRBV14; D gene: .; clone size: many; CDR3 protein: CASSLAGFYYNEQFF; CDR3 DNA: TGTGCCAGCAGCTTGGCCGGCTTTTACTACAATGAGCAGTTCTTC
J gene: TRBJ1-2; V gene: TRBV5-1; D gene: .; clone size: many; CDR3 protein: CASSIQGQANYGYTF; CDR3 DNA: TGCGCCAGCAGCATCCAGGGACAAGCTAACTATGGCTACACCTTC
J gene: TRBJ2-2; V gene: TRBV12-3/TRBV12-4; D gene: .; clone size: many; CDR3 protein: CASSRSTGTLNTGELFF; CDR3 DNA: TGTGCCAGCAGTAGATCAACCGGGACTCTGAACACCGGGGAGCTGTTTTTT
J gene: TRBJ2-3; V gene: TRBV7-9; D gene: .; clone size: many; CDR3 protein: CASSSITDTQYF; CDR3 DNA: TGTGCCAGCAGCAGCATCACGGATACGCAGTATTTT
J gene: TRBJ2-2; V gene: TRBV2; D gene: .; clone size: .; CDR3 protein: CASSETGTSTGELFF; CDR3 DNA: TGTGCCAGCAGTGAAACAGGGACGTCCACCGGGGAGCTGTTTTTT
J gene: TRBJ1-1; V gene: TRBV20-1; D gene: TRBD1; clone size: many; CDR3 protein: CSVRDRVTEAFF; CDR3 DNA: TGCAGTGTACGGGACAGGGTCACTGAAGCTTTCTTT
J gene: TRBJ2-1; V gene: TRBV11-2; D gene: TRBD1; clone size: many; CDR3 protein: CASSIRDRVHNEQFF; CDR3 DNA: TGTGCCAGCAGCATACGGGACAGGGTCCACAATGAGCAGTTCTTC
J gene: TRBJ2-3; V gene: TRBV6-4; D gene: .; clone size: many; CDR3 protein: CASSLWGGLTDTQYF; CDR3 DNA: TGTGCCAGCAGTCTCTGGGGGGGCCTCACAGATACGCAGTATTTT
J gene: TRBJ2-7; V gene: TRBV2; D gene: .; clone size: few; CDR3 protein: CASKPRPLREGAYEQYF; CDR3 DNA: TGTGCCAGCAAACCCCGTCCCCTCCGAGAGGGAGCCTACGAGCAGTACTTC
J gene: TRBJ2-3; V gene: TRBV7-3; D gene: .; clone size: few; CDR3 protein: CASSLLGSPADTQYF; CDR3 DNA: TGTGCCAGCAGCTTACTTGGAAGCCCAGCAGATACGCAGTATTTT
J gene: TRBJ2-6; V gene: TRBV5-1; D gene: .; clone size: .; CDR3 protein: CASSIFRPSPSGANVLTF; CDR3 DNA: TGCGCCAGCAGCATTTTCCGGCCCTCTCCTTCTGGGGCCAACGTCCTGACTTTC
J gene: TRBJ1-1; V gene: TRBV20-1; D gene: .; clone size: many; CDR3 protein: CSARGMNTEAFF; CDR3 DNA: TGCAGTGCTAGAGGAATGAACACTGAAGCTTTCTTT
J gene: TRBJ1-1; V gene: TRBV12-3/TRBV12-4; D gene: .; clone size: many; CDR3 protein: CASRDEGRGTEAFF; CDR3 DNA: TGTGCCAGCAGGGACGAAGGGAGGGGCACTGAAGCTTTCTTT
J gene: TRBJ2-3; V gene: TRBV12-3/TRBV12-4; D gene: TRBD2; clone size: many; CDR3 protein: CASNLVAGGGDTQYF; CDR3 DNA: TGTGCCAGCAACCTAGTAGCGGGGGGCGGAGATACGCAGTATTTT
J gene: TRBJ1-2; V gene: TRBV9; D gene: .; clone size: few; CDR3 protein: CASSVDRNNYGYTF; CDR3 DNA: TGTGCCAGCAGCGTAGATAGGAACAACTATGGCTACACCTTC
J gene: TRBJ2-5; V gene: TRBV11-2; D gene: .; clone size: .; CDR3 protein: CASSLAQGTQYF; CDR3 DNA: TGTGCCAGCAGCTTAGCACAGGGCACCCAGTACTTC
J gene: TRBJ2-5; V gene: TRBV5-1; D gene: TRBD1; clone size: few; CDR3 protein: CASSLGGTGSQETQYF; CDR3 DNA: TGCGCCAGCAGCTTAGGCGGGACAGGGAGCCAAGAGACCCAGTACTTC
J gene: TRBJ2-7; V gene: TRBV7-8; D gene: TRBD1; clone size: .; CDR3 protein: CASSLEGTGINYEQYF; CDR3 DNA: TGTGCCAGCAGCTTAGAGGGGACAGGGATCAACTACGAGCAGTACTTC
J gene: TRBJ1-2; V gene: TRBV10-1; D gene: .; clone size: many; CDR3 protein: CASSEARSYGYTF; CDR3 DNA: TGCGCCAGCAGCGAGGCCAGATCCTATGGCTACACCTTC
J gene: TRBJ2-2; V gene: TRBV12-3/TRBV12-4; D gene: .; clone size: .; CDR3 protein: CASRLGTVNTGELFF; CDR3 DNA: TGTGCCAGCAGACTGGGGACTGTTAACACCGGGGAGCTGTTTTTT
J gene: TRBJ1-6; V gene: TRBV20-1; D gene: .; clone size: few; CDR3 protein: CSARDPTQGGGGSPLHF; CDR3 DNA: TGCAGTGCTAGAGATCCTACGCAGGGAGGAGGAGGTTCACCCCTCCACTTT
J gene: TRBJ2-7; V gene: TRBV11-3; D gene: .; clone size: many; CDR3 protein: CASSLATGREQYF; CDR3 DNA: TGTGCCAGCAGCTTAGCCACAGGGCGCGAGCAGTACTTC
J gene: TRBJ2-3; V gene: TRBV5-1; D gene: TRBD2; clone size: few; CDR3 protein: CASSLGRGGSDTQYF; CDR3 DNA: TGCGCCAGCAGCTTGGGGCGGGGGGGGTCAGATACGCAGTATTTT
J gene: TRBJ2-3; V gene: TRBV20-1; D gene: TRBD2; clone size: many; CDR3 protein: CSASRASGAADTQYF; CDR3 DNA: TGCAGTGCTAGTCGTGCTAGCGGGGCGGCAGATACGCAGTATTTT
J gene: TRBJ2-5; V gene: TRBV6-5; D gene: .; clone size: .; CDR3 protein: CASSYDRNLQETQYF; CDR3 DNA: TGTGCCAGCAGTTACGACCGGAACCTCCAAGAGACCCAGTACTTC
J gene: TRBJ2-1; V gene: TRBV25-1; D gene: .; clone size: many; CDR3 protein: CASSEADREQFF; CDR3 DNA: TGTGCCAGCAGTGAAGCCGACAGAGAGCAGTTCTTC
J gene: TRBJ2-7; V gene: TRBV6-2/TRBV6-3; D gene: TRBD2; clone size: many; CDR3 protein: CASSYPTSGHYEQYF; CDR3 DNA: TGTGCCAGCAGTTACCCTACTAGCGGACACTACGAGCAGTACTTC
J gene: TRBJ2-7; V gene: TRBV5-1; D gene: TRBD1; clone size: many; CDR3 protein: CASSPGTGISYEQYF; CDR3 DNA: TGCGCCAGCAGCCCCGGGACAGGGATCTCCTACGAGCAGTACTTC
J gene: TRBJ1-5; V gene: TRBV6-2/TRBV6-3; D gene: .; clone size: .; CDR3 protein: CASSYLGYQPQHF; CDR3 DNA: TGTGCCAGCAGTTACCTGGGATATCAGCCCCAGCATTTT
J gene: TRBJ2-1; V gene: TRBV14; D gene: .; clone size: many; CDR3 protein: CASSQMGSSYNEQFF; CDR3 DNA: TGTGCCAGCAGCCAGATGGGAAGCTCCTACAATGAGCAGTTCTTC
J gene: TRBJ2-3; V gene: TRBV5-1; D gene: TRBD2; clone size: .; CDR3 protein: CASSLQPAGEYPSTDTQYF; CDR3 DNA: TGCGCCAGCAGCTTGCAGCCAGCGGGGGAGTATCCTAGCACAGATACGCAGTATTTT
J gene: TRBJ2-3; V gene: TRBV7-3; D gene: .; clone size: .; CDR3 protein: CASSRSWAGLADTQYF; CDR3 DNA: TGTGCCAGCAGCCGATCTTGGGCAGGGTTGGCAGATACGCAGTATTTT
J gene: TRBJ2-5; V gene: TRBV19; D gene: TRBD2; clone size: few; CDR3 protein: CASTPAGPQETQYF; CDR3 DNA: TGTGCCAGTACCCCAGCGGGACCCCAAGAGACCCAGTACTTC
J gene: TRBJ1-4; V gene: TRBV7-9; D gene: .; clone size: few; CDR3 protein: CASSFTREKLFF; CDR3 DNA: TGTGCCAGCAGTTTCACGAGGGAAAAACTGTTTTTT
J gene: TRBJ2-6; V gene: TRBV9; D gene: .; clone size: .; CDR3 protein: CASIRPGANVLTF; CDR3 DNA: TGTGCCAGCATTCGACCCGGGGCCAACGTCCTGACTTTC
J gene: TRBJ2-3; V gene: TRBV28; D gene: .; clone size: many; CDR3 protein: CASSTQGGGTDTQYF; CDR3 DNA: TGTGCCAGCAGTACCCAGGGTGGGGGGACAGATACGCAGTATTTT
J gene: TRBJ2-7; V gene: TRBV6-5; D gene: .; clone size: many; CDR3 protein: CASIEQYF; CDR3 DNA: TGTGCCAGCATCGAGCAGTACTTC